The present T cell receptor beta chain was sequenced within a study of beta chain features in type 1 diabetes. Reverse transcription of all isolated RNA meant that expressed TCRB transcripts were sequenced. Profiling relied on immunoSEQ multiplex PCR, and the TCRdb table lists in-frame clones only, not all of them. The repertoire holds 300,000 to 400,000 clones, with approximately 9.7% as singletons. Remarks on this clone: The antigen remains undetermined.

Broader study findings: These data did not resolve whether HLA type affects TCRB rearrangement. Type 1 diabetes patients had TCRB CDR3s that were shorter (moderately but significantly so) in all four CD4+ subsets.

The CDR3 is 13 residues long. Trimming left V 2 bases short and J 8 bases short, with 12 bases between. Germline V lookup: CDR1 MNHNS, CDR2 SASEGT. The chain uses TRBV6-1 and TRBJ1-2; a possible D gene is TRBD1 (6 bases). Sequencing was carried out using central memory CD4+ T cells from blood. The clonotype was recovered from a man aged 30 to 39 with type 1 diabetes. DNA for the CDR3: TGTGCCAGCAGTGAACGAGATAGGGGGGGCTACACCTTC. The encoded protein is CASSERDRGGYTF.